One sample yielded the 16 T cell receptor beta chains listed below, sequenced in a study of T cells after yellow fever vaccination (dated by TCRdb to between 2017 and 2020). The library was built by means of 5' RACE. Sequencing was performed on an Illumina HiSeq 2500. The public reads were reanalyzed by TCRdb: fastp trimming at Q25, MiXCR alignment, in-frame beta chains only. Duplicate CDR3 protein sequences are folded into a single record with the most common DNA and genes. Within this sample are under 600,000 distinct CDR3 sequences, with 21% of them counted one time only. The ten largest clones add up to approximately 15% of the sample. Taken with the paper, the label for treatment or condition translates to: live attenuated yellow fever vaccine strain. This specimen consisted of PBMCs, obtained more than 20 days after the first yellow fever vaccination. The receptors shown here come from a man aged 18 to 29 who received the YFV17D yellow fever vaccine.

This chain joins TRBV12-3 or TRBV12-4 and TRBJ1-1; D is unclear. This CDR3 contains 14 residues. Trimming shortened V by 3 bases and J by 1 base, and 9 bases separated the two germline ends. The CDR3 sequence is CASSLDHGNTEAFF. As DNA, the CDR3 is TGTGCCAGCAGTTTGGACCACGGGAACACTGAAGCTTTCTTT.

V gene TRBV24-1 combines with J gene TRBJ1-5; a possible D gene is TRBD1 (5 bases). Trimming stripped 5 bases from V and 3 bases from J, with 7 bases between. Germline V lookup: CDR1 KGHDR, CDR2 SFDVKD. CDR3 length equals 13 residues. The CDR3 DNA sequence: TGTGCCACCAGTGGGGGGTACAATCAGCCCCAGCATTTT. This codes for CATSGGYNQPQHF.

The gene calls are TRBV18 and TRBJ1-2; 10 bases are shared with TRBD1. V shed 3 bases, J shed 1 base, and the junction held 2 bases outside the gene matches. CDR1 is KGHSH and CDR2 is LQKENI in the germline V gene. The CDR3 has 15 amino acids. The CDR3 spells CASSPGTGDNYGYTF. CDR3 nucleotides: TGTGCCAGCTCACCCGGGACAGGGGATAACTATGGCTACACCTTC.

This clonotype has only a few counts. The chain uses TRBV7-9 and TRBJ2-5; TRBD2 agrees at 12 bases. CDR3 size: 16 residues. After removal of 2 bases from V and 3 bases from J, the junction contained 4 bases not matched to a gene. Germline CDR1 is SEHNR and CDR2 is FQNEAQ (reference sequence). CDR3 in DNA: TGTGCCAGCAGCTTACTCCTAGCGGGGGGGAAAGAGACCCAGTACTTC. As protein: CASSLLLAGGKETQYF.

The chain uses TRBV11-2 and TRBJ2-1; the D is unclear. From germline, CDR1 is SGHAT and CDR2 FQNNGV. The V end lost 4 bases, the J end lost 0 bases, and 13 bases lay between the germline ends. This CDR3 region has 16 residues. This chain's CDR3 is CASSSFGRSSYNEQFF. In DNA, the CDR3 is TGTGCCAGCAGCTCCTTCGGCAGGAGCTCCTACAATGAGCAGTTCTTC.

This clonotype was picked up a small number of times. The chain employs TRBV5-1 and TRBJ2-1; TRBD2 aligns across 11 bases. Germline loops: CDR1 SGHRS, CDR2 YFSETQ. CDR3 length: 18 amino acids. The V gene end was trimmed by 0 bases and the J gene end by 1 base; junction bases not matched to a gene: 6. The CDR3 bases are TGCGCCAGCAGCTTGGCTTACCGACTAGCGGGGTCCTACAATGAGCAGTTCTTC. Amino acid sequence: CASSLAYRLAGSYNEQFF.

CDR3 residues: CASTQEGYQPQHF. For the CDR3, the DNA is TGCGCCAGCACCCAGGAGGGGTATCAGCCCCAGCATTTT. The chain joins TRBV10-2 to TRBJ1-5; weak D call: TRBD1 (5 bases). This CDR3 is built from 13 residues. V gave up 7 bases and J gave up 5 bases, with 12 bases separating them. Germline values: CDR1 WSHSY, CDR2 SAAADI.

V and J are TRBV20-1 and TRBJ2-5; tentative D call: TRBD1 (6 bases). Trimming removed 5 bases from V and 5 bases from J, with 18 bases in between. The CDR3 contains 14 residues. Germline loops: CDR1 DFQATT, CDR2 SNEGSKA (reference sequence). CDR3 coding DNA: TGCAGTGCTCCGAAGCATGACAGGACTGAGACCCAGTACTTC. This sequence encodes CSAPKHDRTETQYF.

This chain joins TRBV4-3 and TRBJ2-1; 8 bases fit TRBD2. From germline, CDR1 is LGHNA and CDR2 YSLEER. This CDR3 region has 17 residues. Trimming at V came to 1 base and at J to 7 bases, leaving 12 bases not matched to a gene. The CDR3 DNA reads as TGCGCCAGCAGCCAAGGCTGGGCGGGGGGCGTTACAAATGAGCAGTTCTTC. Its translation is CASSQGWAGGVTNEQFF.

This clonotype was seen a handful of times. This sequence may be a read error, since a much larger clone differs from it by one base. The chain recombines TRBV7-2 with TRBJ1-1, with 8 bases identical to TRBD1. The germline gives CDR1 SGHTA, CDR2 FQGNSA. The trim removed 5 bases at V and 1 base at J, leaving 3 bases unmatched. The CDR3 spans 14 residues. The CDR3: CASSHDRGNTEAFF. For the CDR3, the DNA is TGTGCCAGCAGCCACGACAGGGGGAACACTGAAGCTTTCTTT.

V usage is TRBV6-5 and J usage is TRBJ2-1; D remains ambiguous. This CDR3 is built from 14 residues. Per germline, CDR1 MNHEY and CDR2 SVGAGI. Trimming stripped 2 bases from V and 6 bases from J, with 11 bases between. DNA of the CDR3: TGTGCCAGCAGTTACAATCCTAGAGGCAATGAGCAGTTCTTC. It encodes CASSYNPRGNEQFF.

This sequence joins TRBV9 and TRBJ2-3, with D possibly TRBD2 on 7 matching bases. V was pared by 4 bases and J by 6 bases, with 15 bases between. This CDR3 spans 14 amino acids. Germline V gives CDR1 SGDLS, CDR2 YYNGEE. The CDR3 nucleotides read TGTGCCAGCAGCCCCCACGGGGGGCGGGATACGCAGTATTTT. Residues: CASSPHGGRDTQYF.

The chain uses TRBV5-1 and TRBJ1-4, with D possibly being TRBD1 (5 bases). Trimming took 1 base from V and 8 from J, leaving 12 bases between them. The CDR3 has 14 amino acids. Germline V gene sequence: CDR1 SGHRS, CDR2 YFSETQ. The CDR3 sequence is CASSLRRGEEKLFF. Here the CDR3 DNA reads TGCGCCAGCAGCTTGCGAAGGGGCGAAGAAAAACTGTTTTTT.

This clonotype has just a few counts. The rearrangement joins TRBV28 to TRBJ2-2; D is unclear. The CDR3 contains 12 residues. V lost 6 bases and J lost 6, with 8 bases in between. CDR1 is MDHEN, CDR2 SYDVKM, per germline. The CDR3 loop reads CASRLISGELFF. The CDR3 nucleotides read TGTGCCAGCAGGCTTATCTCCGGGGAGCTGTTTTTT.

This clonotype has more than one count but fewer than ten. This rearrangement joins TRBV12-3 or TRBV12-4 to TRBJ2-1; D is undetermined. The CDR3 is made up of 14 amino acids. Trimming left V 5 bases short and J 9 bases short, with 17 bases between. Here the CDR3 reads CASSPPASVGEQFF. In nucleotides, the CDR3 is TGTGCCAGCAGTCCACCCGCCAGCGTTGGTGAGCAGTTCTTC.

This clonotype was found a few times. The J gene is TRBJ2-7, the V gene TRBV6-5, with 10 bases that match TRBD2. Germline CDR1 and CDR2: MNHEY and SVGAGI. Germline trimming cut 3 bases from V and 2 bases from J; bases unmatched to any gene: 7. This CDR3 region has 16 residues. CDR3 protein: CASSYSGLAVAYEQYF. DNA of the CDR3: TGTGCCAGCAGTTATTCAGGACTAGCGGTGGCCTACGAGCAGTACTTC.